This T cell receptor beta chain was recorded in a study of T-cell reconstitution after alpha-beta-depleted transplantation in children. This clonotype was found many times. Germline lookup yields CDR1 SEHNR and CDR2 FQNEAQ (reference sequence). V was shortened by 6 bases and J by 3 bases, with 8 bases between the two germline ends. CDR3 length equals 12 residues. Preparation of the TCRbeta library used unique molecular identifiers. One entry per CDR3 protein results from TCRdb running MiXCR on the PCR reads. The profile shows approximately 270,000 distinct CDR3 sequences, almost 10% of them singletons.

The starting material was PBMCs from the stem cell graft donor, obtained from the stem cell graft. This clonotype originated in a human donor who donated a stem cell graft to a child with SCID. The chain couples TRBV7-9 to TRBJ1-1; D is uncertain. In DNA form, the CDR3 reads TGTGCCAGCAGTTATCAAGACACTGAAGCTTTCTTT. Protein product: CASSYQDTEAFF.